These T cell receptor beta chains were read from a single sample in a study of shared clonotypes between healthy human individuals. Using immunoSEQ multiplex PCR, the repertoire was profiled, and TCRdb retains in-frame clones only, with some absent. Of about 2,100,000 clones detected, just over 90% appear once; the ten largest clones hold approximately 1.7%. Sequenced: naive CD8+ T cells from PBMCs. The receptors were gathered from a man aged 18 to 29 in good health. Some clones in this sample may be carry-over from other donors' samples. The CDR3 runs from the conserved cysteine through the conserved F or W. D genes are given only for firm matches. Only some rows state a clone size, as once, few, many or a class for expanded clones.

abundance	v_gene	j_gene	d_gene	CDR3aa	CDR3nt
NA	TRBV28	TRBJ1-1	NA	CASSFAGASEAFF	TGTGCCAGCAGTTTCGCGGGCGCGTCTGAAGCTTTCTTT
NA	TRBV28	TRBJ2-5	TRBD1	CASSPGQGVRQETQYF	TGTGCCAGCAGTCCGGGACAGGGGGTTCGGCAAGAGACCCAGTACTTC
NA	TRBV27	TRBJ1-5	TRBD1	CASSFRQGNQPQHF	TGTGCCAGCAGTTTCCGACAGGGGAATCAGCCCCAGCATTTT
NA	TRBV5-1	TRBJ1-1	NA	CASSLASNEAFF	TGCGCCAGCAGCTTGGCCTCGAACGAAGCTTTCTTT
NA	TRBV10-3	TRBJ2-2	NA	CAIGGLVTGELFF	TGTGCCATCGGTGGGTTAGTCACCGGGGAGCTGTTTTTT
NA	TRBV6-6	TRBJ2-3	NA	CASSYPGPADTQYF	TGTGCCAGCAGTTACCCGGGCCCGGCAGATACGCAGTATTTT
NA	TRBV19	TRBJ1-1	TRBD1	CASSIRDRGTEAFF	TGTGCCAGTAGTATCCGGGACAGGGGGACTGAAGCTTTCTTT
NA	TRBV10-3	TRBJ2-7	NA	CAITKGGQNYEQYF	TGTGCCATCACCAAGGGGGGACAGAACTACGAGCAGTACTTC
NA	TRBV9	TRBJ2-3	NA	CASSVGLGNTDTQYF	TGTGCCAGCAGCGTAGGCCTTGGGAACACAGATACGCAGTATTTT
NA	TRBV6-5	TRBJ2-7	NA	CASSRPGTSYEQYF	TGTGCCAGCAGCCGACCGGGGACGTCCTACGAGCAGTACTTC
NA	TRBV4-3	TRBJ2-2	NA	CASSRLGAGELFF	TGCGCCAGCAGCCGTCTGGGCGCCGGGGAGCTGTTTTTT
NA	TRBV28	TRBJ2-7	NA	CASSSPPLTGSYEQYF	TGTGCCAGCAGCTCCCCCCCCCTGACGGGGTCCTACGAGCAGTACTTC
NA	TRBV6-6	TRBJ2-7	TRBD1	CASSYDPDRGYEQYF	TGTGCCAGCAGTTATGACCCGGACAGGGGCTACGAGCAGTACTTC
NA	TRBV9	TRBJ2-3	TRBD2	CASSVGLADSTDTQYF	TGTGCCAGCAGCGTAGGGCTAGCGGACAGCACAGATACGCAGTATTTT
NA	TRBV4-1	TRBJ1-1	NA	CASSQAGLEAFF	TGCGCCAGCAGCCAAGCCGGGCTTGAAGCTTTCTTT
NA	TRBV4-3	TRBJ2-1	NA	CASSQGAAYNEQFF	TGCGCCAGCAGCCAGGGGGCAGCCTACAATGAGCAGTTCTTC
NA	TRBV4-1	TRBJ2-1	NA	CASSQVGVGRFF	TGCGCCAGCAGCCAAGTAGGGGTAGGACGGTTCTTC
NA	TRBV28	TRBJ2-7	NA	CASSVTSSYEQYF	TGTGCCAGCAGCGTGACGAGCTCCTACGAGCAGTACTTC
once	TRBV6-1	TRBJ2-7	NA	CASGFGDTYEQYF	TGTGCCAGCGGCTTCGGAGACACCTACGAGCAGTACTTC
NA	TRBV11-2	TRBJ1-5	NA	CASSPYDSGLSNQPQHF	TGTGCCAGCAGCCCTTATGATTCAGGACTTAGCAATCAGCCCCAGCATTTT
NA	TRBV27	TRBJ2-1	TRBD1	CASSLRDRVKEQFF	TGTGCCAGCAGTTTACGCGACAGGGTTAAGGAGCAGTTCTTC
NA	TRBV27	TRBJ1-1	NA	CASRPNREFEAFF	TGTGCCAGCAGACCAAACAGGGAATTTGAAGCTTTCTTT
NA	TRBV11-2	TRBJ2-7	TRBD1	CASRGRTGLGEQYF	TGTGCCAGCAGGGGTAGGACAGGGTTAGGCGAGCAGTACTTC
NA	TRBV6-6	TRBJ2-1	NA	CASSFTPTYNEQFF	TGTGCCAGCAGTTTTACTCCTACCTACAATGAGCAGTTCTTC
once	TRBV5-6	TRBJ2-3	TRBD2	CASSPGLAGGVLKTDTQYF	TGTGCCAGCAGCCCCGGACTAGCGGGAGGGGTTTTGAAAACAGATACGCAGTATTTT
NA	TRBV27	TRBJ2-1	TRBD1	CASSLGLGTGTRNEQFF	TGTGCCAGCAGTTTAGGCCTAGGGACAGGGACGAGGAATGAGCAGTTCTTC
few	TRBV19	TRBJ2-2	NA	CASSMEPSTGELFF	TGTGCCAGTAGTATGGAACCCTCAACGGGGGAGCTGTTTTTT
NA	TRBV27	TRBJ2-2	TRBD2	CASTTGGTGELFF	TGTGCCAGCACTACGGGGGGCACCGGGGAGCTGTTTTTT
once	TRBV15	TRBJ1-3	NA	CATSRGRVDSGNTIYF	TGTGCCACCAGCAGAGGACGGGTGGACTCTGGAAACACCATATATTTT
NA	TRBV15	TRBJ2-1	TRBD2	CATSKGTRQPTYNEQFF	TGTGCCACCAGCAAAGGGACTAGGCAACCCACCTACAATGAGCAGTTCTTC
NA	TRBV7-9	TRBJ2-7	NA	CASSLAQGGPYEQYF	TGTGCCAGCAGCTTAGCGCAGGGGGGCCCCTACGAGCAGTACTTC
NA	TRBV27	TRBJ2-3	NA	CASRYAGTRTDTQYF	TGTGCCAGCAGATACGCCGGGACTCGCACAGATACGCAGTATTTT
NA	TRBV7-9	TRBJ1-2	NA	CASSLVLGENDGYTF	TGTGCCAGCAGCTTAGTGTTAGGGGAAAACGATGGCTACACCTTC
NA	TRBV4-2	TRBJ2-1	TRBD2	CASSQDSTGGGYNEQFF	TGTGCCAGCAGCCAAGACTCAACGGGAGGGGGCTACAATGAGCAGTTCTTC
NA	TRBV27	TRBJ2-7	NA	CASSYSGTLHLVYEQYF	TGTGCCAGCAGTTACTCCGGGACGCTCCATCTCGTCTACGAGCAGTACTTC
NA	TRBV27	TRBJ2-3	TRBD2	CASSSRTSVLFTDTQYF	TGTGCCAGCAGTTCTCGGACTAGCGTGTTATTCACAGATACGCAGTATTTT
NA	TRBV4-1	TRBJ2-7	TRBD1	CASSLRDRISYEQYF	TGCGCCAGCAGCCTCCGGGACAGGATCTCCTACGAGCAGTACTTC
NA	TRBV2	TRBJ2-7	NA	CASSETDLSYEQYF	TGTGCCAGCAGTGAGACAGATCTCTCCTACGAGCAGTACTTC
NA	TRBV30	TRBJ1-2	NA	CAWSSQDDGYTF	TGTGCCTGGAGTTCCCAGGACGACGGCTACACCTTC
NA	TRBV5-6	TRBJ2-1	NA	CASNGAGPWNEQFF	TGTGCCAGCAACGGGGCGGGACCTTGGAATGAGCAGTTCTTC
NA	TRBV14	TRBJ2-5	TRBD2	CASSQETSAWYQETQYF	TGTGCCAGCAGCCAAGAGACTAGCGCCTGGTACCAAGAGACCCAGTACTTC
NA	TRBV15	TRBJ2-7	TRBD2	CATSRNPQDSGRNPYEQYF	TGTGCCACCAGCAGAAACCCCCAAGATAGCGGGAGGAACCCCTACGAGCAGTACTTC